A selection of T cell receptor beta chains follows, all from one sample in a study of T cell responses to AZD1222 COVID-19 vaccine. Using immunoSEQ multiplex PCR, the repertoire was profiled, and TCRdb retains in-frame clones only, with some absent. The sample holds approximately 110,000 clones, roughly 90% seen once. The source material was peripheral blood, sampled on day 0 of AZD1222 vaccination. These receptors were taken from an adult in good health. The CDR3 runs from the conserved cysteine through the conserved F or W. The D gene is left open where the match is weak. Clone size is not always given. Where it is, it says once, few, many or a class for expanded clones.

v_call,clone_size,j_call,d_call,cdr3_nt,cdr3_aa
TRBV27,NA,TRBJ1-5,NA,TGTGCCAGCAGGGGGCCCAATCAGCCCCAGCATTTT,CASRGPNQPQHF
TRBV11-1,NA,TRBJ2-5,NA,TGTGCCAGCAGCTTAGCCGAGGGCGGATTGAGGGAGACCCAGTACTTC,CASSLAEGGLRETQYF
TRBV7-2,few,TRBJ1-2,NA,TGTGCCAGCAGCTTAAACCTAGCTAACTATGGCTACACCTTC,CASSLNLANYGYTF
TRBV3-1/TRBV3-2,NA,TRBJ1-1,NA,TGTGCCAGCAGTCAAGGGGGGGACCGAGCTTTCTTT,CASSQGGDRAFF
TRBV29-1,once,TRBJ2-3,TRBD1,TGCAGCGTTGCTGGACAGGGGGTTAACTTTTTTACAGATACGCAGTATTTT,CSVAGQGVNFFTDTQYF
TRBV16,NA,TRBJ1-1,NA,TGTGCCAGCAGCCAATACGGAGGGGACACTGAAGCTTTCTTT,CASSQYGGDTEAFF
TRBV7-3,NA,TRBJ2-1,TRBD1,TGTGCCAGCAGCTCTGACAGGGATGAGCAGTTCTTC,CASSSDRDEQFF
TRBV6-1,NA,TRBJ1-5,TRBD1,TGTGCCAGCAGTGACAGACAGGGGGAGCAGCCCCAGCATTTT,CASSDRQGEQPQHF
TRBV19,few,TRBJ2-7,TRBD1,TGTGCCAGTGCGGGACAGGGACTCTCCTACGAGCAGTACTTC,CASAGQGLSYEQYF
TRBV2,NA,TRBJ2-7,TRBD2,TGTGCCAGCAGTGAAGGGAGACTAGCGGCAACCTACGAGCAGTACTTC,CASSEGRLAATYEQYF
TRBV30,NA,TRBJ2-7,TRBD1,TGTGCCTGGCGCCGGGACAGATTCTCCTACGAGCAGTACTTC,CAWRRDRFSYEQYF
TRBV2,NA,TRBJ2-5,NA,TGTGCCAGCAGGACCGGACCCGCCGGGGAGACCCAGTACTTC,CASRTGPAGETQYF
TRBV10-1,NA,TRBJ2-2,NA,TGCGCCAGCAGTGTTACCACCGGGGAGCTGTTTTTT,CASSVTTGELFF
TRBV7-2,NA,TRBJ2-4,NA,TGTGCCAGCAGCTTCCGGGGGGCGGCCAAAAACATTCAGTACTTC,CASSFRGAAKNIQYF